This T cell receptor beta chain was identified during a study of T-cell reconstitution after alpha-beta-depleted transplantation in children. Study observations and caveats: At day 60, the high TCRbeta diversity found in some patients originated from recipient T cells and thymic progenitors that had survived. Expanded graft clones, several hundred of them, were reportedly the source of alpha-beta T cells about two months after transplant.

As it was prepared, the TCRbeta library received unique molecular identifiers. Each CDR3 protein is one row after TCRdb ran MiXCR on the PCR reads. The sample yields around 450,000 distinct CDR3 sequences, 10% to 13% seen once. Trimming stripped 2 bases from V and 1 base from J, with 15 bases between. This CDR3 contains 16 residues. This clonotype has a count of ten or more. Its antigen is not identified. The sample here was PBMCs, taken before TCRalphabeta/CD19-depleted stem cell transplant. The rearrangement uses TRBV12-3 or TRBV12-4 and TRBJ2-7; tentatively, D is TRBD2 (7 bases). This TCR came from a child aged 2 to 10 with inherited bone marrow failure, due to receive a stem cell transplant. This CDR3 is CASSLWGGADSYEQYF. DNA of the CDR3: TGTGCCAGCAGTTTATGGGGGGGGGCAGATTCCTACGAGCAGTACTTC.